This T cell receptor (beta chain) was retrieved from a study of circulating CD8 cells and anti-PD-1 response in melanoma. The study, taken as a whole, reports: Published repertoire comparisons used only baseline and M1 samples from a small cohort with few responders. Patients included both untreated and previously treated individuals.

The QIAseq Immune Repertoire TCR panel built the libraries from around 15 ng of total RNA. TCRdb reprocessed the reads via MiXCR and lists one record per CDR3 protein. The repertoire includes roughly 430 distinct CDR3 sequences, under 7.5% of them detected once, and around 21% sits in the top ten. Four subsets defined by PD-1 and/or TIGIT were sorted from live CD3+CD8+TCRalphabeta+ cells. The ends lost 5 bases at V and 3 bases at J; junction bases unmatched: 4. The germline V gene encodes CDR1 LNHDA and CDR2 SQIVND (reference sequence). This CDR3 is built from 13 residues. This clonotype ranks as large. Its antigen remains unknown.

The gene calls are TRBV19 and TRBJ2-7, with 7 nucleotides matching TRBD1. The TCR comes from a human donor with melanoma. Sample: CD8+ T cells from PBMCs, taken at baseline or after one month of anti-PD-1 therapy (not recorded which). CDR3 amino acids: CASSLTGIYEQYF. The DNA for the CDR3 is TGTGCCAGTAGTTTGACAGGGATCTACGAGCAGTACTTC.